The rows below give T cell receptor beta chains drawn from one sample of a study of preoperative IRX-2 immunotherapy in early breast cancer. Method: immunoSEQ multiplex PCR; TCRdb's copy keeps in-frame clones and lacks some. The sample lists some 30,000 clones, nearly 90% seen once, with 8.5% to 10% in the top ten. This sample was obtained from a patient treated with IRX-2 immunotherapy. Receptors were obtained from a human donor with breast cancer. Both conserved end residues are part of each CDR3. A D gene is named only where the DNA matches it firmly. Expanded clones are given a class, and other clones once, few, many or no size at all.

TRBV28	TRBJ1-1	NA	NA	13	CASKAPKNTEAFF	TGTGCCAGTAAAGCCCCCAAGAACACTGAAGCTTTCTTT
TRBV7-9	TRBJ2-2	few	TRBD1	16	CASSPKTGGLTGELFF	TGTGCCAGCAGCCCCAAGACAGGGGGATTAACCGGGGAGCTGTTTTTT
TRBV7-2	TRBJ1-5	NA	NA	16	CASSLGNQGGNQPQHF	TGTGCCAGCAGCTTAGGGAATCAGGGAGGCAATCAGCCCCAGCATTTT
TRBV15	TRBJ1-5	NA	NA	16	CATSRALGRGNQPQHF	TGTGCCACCAGCAGGGCCCTGGGGAGGGGCAATCAGCCCCAGCATTTT
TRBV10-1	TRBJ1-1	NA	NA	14	CASRQGGENTEAFF	TGCGCCAGCAGGCAGGGTGGGGAGAACACTGAAGCTTTCTTT
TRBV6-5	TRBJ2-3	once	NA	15	CASSYGWSMLYTQYF	TGTGCCAGCAGTTACGGGTGGTCTATGCTCTATACGCAGTATTTT
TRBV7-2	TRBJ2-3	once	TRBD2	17	CASSWGTSGEYTDTQYF	TGTGCCAGCAGCTGGGGGACTAGCGGGGAGTACACAGATACGCAGTATTTT
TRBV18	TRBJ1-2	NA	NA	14	CASSPPVVQDGYTF	TGTGCCAGCTCACCACCGGTGGTACAAGATGGCTACACCTTC
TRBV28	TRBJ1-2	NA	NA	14	CASSTPEQSYGYTF	TGTGCCAGCAGTACCCCGGAACAGTCTTATGGCTACACCTTC
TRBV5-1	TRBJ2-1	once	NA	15	CASSRGTLDYNEQFF	TGCGCCAGCAGCCGCGGGACACTCGACTACAATGAGCAGTTCTTC
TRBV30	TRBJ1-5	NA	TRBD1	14	CAWSGGQSNQPQHF	TGTGCCTGGAGTGGGGGACAGAGTAATCAGCCCCAGCATTTT
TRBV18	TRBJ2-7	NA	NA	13	CASSPLQTYEQYF	TGTGCCAGCTCACCACTACAGACCTACGAGCAGTACTTC
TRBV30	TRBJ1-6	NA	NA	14	CACLDRTNLSPLHF	TGTGCCTGCCTGGACCGAACCAACTTATCACCCCTCCACTTT
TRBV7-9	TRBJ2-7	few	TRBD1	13	CASSLEGQGREYF	TGTGCCAGCAGCTTAGAGGGACAGGGGAGAGAGTACTTC
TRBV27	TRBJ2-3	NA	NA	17	CASSLSTGGRRTDTQYF	TGTGCCAGCAGTTTATCGACGGGGGGCAGGCGCACAGATACGCAGTATTTT
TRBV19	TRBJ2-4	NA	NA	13	CASREGAGNIQYF	TGTGCCAGTAGGGAGGGAGCTGGGAACATTCAGTACTTC
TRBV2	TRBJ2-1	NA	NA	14	CASLLEGVYNEQFF	TGTGCCAGCCTCCTAGAGGGGGTCTACAATGAGCAGTTCTTC
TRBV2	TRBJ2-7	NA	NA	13	CASRLSVGSQQYF	TGTGCCAGCAGGCTCTCGGTGGGGAGCCAGCAGTACTTC
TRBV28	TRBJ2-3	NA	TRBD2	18	CASKYPGLAGGPADTQYF	TGTGCCAGCAAATACCCGGGACTAGCGGGAGGGCCCGCAGATACGCAGTATTTT
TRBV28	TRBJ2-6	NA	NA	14	CATSGLSGANVLTF	TGTGCCACTTCGGGCCTCTCTGGGGCCAACGTCCTGACTTTC
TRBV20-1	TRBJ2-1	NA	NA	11	CSARPIYEQFF	TGCAGTGCTAGACCGATCTATGAGCAGTTCTTC
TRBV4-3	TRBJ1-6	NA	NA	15	CASSQEIQGPRSLHF	TGCGCCAGCAGCCAAGAAATTCAGGGGCCCCGTTCCCTCCACTTT
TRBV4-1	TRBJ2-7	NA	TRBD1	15	CASSQERQGPYEQYF	TGCGCCAGCAGCCAGGAACGACAGGGACCCTACGAGCAGTACTTC
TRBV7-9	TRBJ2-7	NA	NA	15	CASSSPGQLSYEQYF	TGTGCCAGCAGCTCCCCTGGGCAGCTGTCCTACGAGCAGTACTTC
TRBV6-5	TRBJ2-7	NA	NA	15	CASSYSADSSYEQYF	TGTGCCAGCAGTTACTCGGCAGACAGTTCCTACGAGCAGTACTTC
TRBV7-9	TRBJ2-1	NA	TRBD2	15	CASSLGQGGINEQFF	TGTGCCAGCAGCTTAGGCCAGGGAGGGATCAATGAGCAGTTCTTC
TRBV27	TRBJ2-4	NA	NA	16	CASSFYREGAKNIQYF	TGTGCCAGCAGTTTTTACAGGGAGGGGGCCAAAAACATTCAGTACTTC
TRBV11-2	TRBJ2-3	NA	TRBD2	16	CASSQAGERSTDTQYF	TGTGCCAGCAGTCAAGCGGGGGAGAGGAGCACAGATACGCAGTATTTT
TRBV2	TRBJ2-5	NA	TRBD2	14	CASRSGRNQETQYF	TGTGCCAGCCGTAGCGGGAGGAACCAAGAGACCCAGTACTTC
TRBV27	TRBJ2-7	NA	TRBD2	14	CASARSGGPDEQYF	TGTGCCAGCGCCCGTTCGGGGGGGCCTGACGAGCAGTACTTC
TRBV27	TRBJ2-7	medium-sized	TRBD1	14	CASSLQGANYEQYF	TGTGCCAGCAGTTTGCAGGGGGCAAACTACGAGCAGTACTTC
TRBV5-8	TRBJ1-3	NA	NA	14	CASSLGGSGNTIYF	TGTGCCAGCAGCTTGGGAGGGTCTGGAAACACCATATATTTT
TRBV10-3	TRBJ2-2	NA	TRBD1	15	CAISVDRGKIGELFF	TGTGCCATCAGTGTTGACAGGGGAAAAATCGGGGAGCTGTTTTTT
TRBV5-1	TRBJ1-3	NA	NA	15	CASSPPRDSGNTIYF	TGCGCCAGCAGCCCACCCAGAGACTCTGGAAACACCATATATTTT
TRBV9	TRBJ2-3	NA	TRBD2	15	CASSDSGESTDTQYF	TGTGCCAGCAGCGATAGCGGGGAGAGCACAGATACGCAGTATTTT
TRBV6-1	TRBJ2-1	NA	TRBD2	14	CASGGRALYNEQFF	TGTGCCAGCGGGGGGAGGGCCCTATACAATGAGCAGTTCTTC
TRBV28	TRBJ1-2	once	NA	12	CASNPAFYGYTF	TGTGCCAGCAACCCCGCTTTCTATGGCTACACCTTC
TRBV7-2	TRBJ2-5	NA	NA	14	CASSSSTRRETQYF	TGTGCCAGCAGCTCCTCGACTAGGCGAGAGACCCAGTACTTC
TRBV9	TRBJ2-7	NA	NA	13	CASSVGPPYEQYF	TGTGCCAGCAGCGTAGGCCCCCCTTACGAGCAGTACTTC
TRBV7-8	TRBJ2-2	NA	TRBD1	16	CASSYNRGANTGELFF	TGTGCCAGCAGCTACAACAGGGGCGCGAACACCGGGGAGCTGTTTTTT
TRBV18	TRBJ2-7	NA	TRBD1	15	CASSPPGTGLYEQYF	TGTGCCAGCTCACCACCCGGGACAGGGCTCTACGAGCAGTACTTC
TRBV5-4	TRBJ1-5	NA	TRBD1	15	CASSSQGASNQPQHF	TGTGCCAGCAGCTCCCAGGGGGCTAGCAATCAGCCCCAGCATTTT
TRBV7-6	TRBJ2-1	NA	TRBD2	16	CASSSTSGGSYNEQFF	TGTGCCAGCAGCTCGACTAGCGGGGGGTCGTACAATGAGCAGTTCTTC
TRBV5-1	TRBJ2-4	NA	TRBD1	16	CASSPDADRGPNIQYF	TGCGCCAGCAGCCCCGATGCGGACAGGGGGCCAAACATTCAGTACTTC
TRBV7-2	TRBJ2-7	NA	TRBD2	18	CASRQHPGLGRGGHEQYF	TGTGCCAGCAGACAACACCCAGGACTAGGCCGGGGCGGCCACGAGCAGTACTTC
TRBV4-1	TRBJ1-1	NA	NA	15	CASSQVLGRNTEAFF	TGCGCCAGCAGCCAAGTTCTTGGCAGGAACACTGAAGCTTTCTTT
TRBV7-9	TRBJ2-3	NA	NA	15	CASSSAGLSTDTQYF	TGTGCCAGCAGCTCGGCTGGGCTTAGCACAGATACGCAGTATTTT
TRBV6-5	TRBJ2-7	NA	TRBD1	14	CASSLDRYPYEQYF	TGTGCCAGCAGTTTGGACAGGTACCCCTACGAGCAGTACTTC
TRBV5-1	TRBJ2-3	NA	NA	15	CASSLDGRERDTQYF	TGCGCCAGCAGCTTGGATGGTCGGGAGAGGGATACGCAGTATTTT
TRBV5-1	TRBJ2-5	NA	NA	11	CASKGQETQYF	TGCGCCAGCAAAGGGCAAGAGACCCAGTACTTC
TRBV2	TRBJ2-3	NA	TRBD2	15	CASMVGGGSTDTQYF	TGTGCCAGCATGGTCGGGGGGGGGAGCACAGATACGCAGTATTTT
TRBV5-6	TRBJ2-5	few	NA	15	CASSLWNRGGETQYF	TGTGCCAGCAGCTTGTGGAACAGGGGGGGGGAGACCCAGTACTTC
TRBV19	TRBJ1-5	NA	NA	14	CASSHMISNQPQHF	TGTGCCAGTAGTCACATGATTAGCAATCAGCCCCAGCATTTT
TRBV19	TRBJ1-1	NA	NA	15	CASSPPWAGNTEAFF	TGTGCCAGTAGTCCCCCCTGGGCAGGTAACACTGAAGCTTTCTTT
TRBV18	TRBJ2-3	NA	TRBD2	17	CASSGLASGSGTDTQYF	TGTGCCAGCTCAGGGTTGGCGAGCGGGAGCGGCACAGATACGCAGTATTTT
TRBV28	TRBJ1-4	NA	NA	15	CASSLGGGGSEKLFF	TGTGCCAGCAGTTTGGGAGGGGGTGGGAGTGAAAAACTGTTTTTT
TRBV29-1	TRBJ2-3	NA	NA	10	CSVRTDTQYF	TGCAGCGTCCGCACAGATACGCAGTATTTT